This T cell receptor (beta chain) is drawn from a study of T cell repertoires in cytomegalovirus infection. Across the whole study: Indications came from public TCR beta signatures; they pointed to CMV infection and to a matching HLA type.

In TCRdb, the reads were re-called with MiXCR into one record per CDR3 protein. Of 700,000 to 900,000 distinct CDR3 sequences listed, approximately 32% were seen once; the top ten hold about an eighth. The CDR3 is made up of 16 amino acids. The V gene end was trimmed by 3 bases and the J gene end by 1 base; junction bases not matched to a gene: 7. In germline, CDR1 is SEHNR, CDR2 FQNEAQ (reference sequence). This clonotype was counted once. Antigen: not known. Sequenced here: cultured CD8+ T cells from PBMCs, sampled from culture after CMV antigen stimulation. The chain employs TRBV7-9 and TRBJ2-3; 7 nucleotides match TRBD1. This receptor was obtained from a human donor in good health (CMV status not recorded). Some clones in this sample may be carry-over from other donors' samples. CDR3 in amino acids: CASSFPKQGRTDTQYF. The CDR3 nucleotides read TGTGCCAGCAGCTTTCCCAAACAGGGGCGCACAGATACGCAGTATTTT.